The 6 T cell receptor beta chains below all came from one sample that was sequenced in a study of B cell selection in AIRE deficiency. Clones were read by immunoSEQ multiplex PCR, and TCRdb kept only the in-frame ones, dropping some. The table lists about 25,000 clones, roughly 96% of them singletons. Sorting defined conventional CD4 T cells as CD4+CD127+. Sequencing used CD4+CD127+ conventional T cells sorted from PBMCs. The origin of the receptors is a human donor in good health.

The chain couples TRBV7-3 to TRBJ2-5, with D uncertain. The V and J ends lost 0 bases and 4 bases respectively, with 6 bases between them. CDR1 is SGHTA, CDR2 FQGTGA, per germline. CDR3 length equals 13 residues. The CDR3 spells CASSLTYRETQYF. The CDR3 coding sequence is TGTGCCAGCAGCTTAACGTACAGAGAGACCCAGTACTTC.

This sequence joins TRBV18 and TRBJ1-4; D unresolved. Trimming stripped 6 bases from V and 6 bases from J, with 14 bases between. CDR1 and CDR2 from the germline V gene are KGHSH and LQKENI. The CDR3 sequence is 14 residues long. CDR3 nucleotides: TGTGCCAGCTCTAATCAGGTGTTCGATGAAAAACTGTTTTTT. Its translation is CASSNQVFDEKLFF.

The V call is TRBV9, the J call TRBJ2-2; TRBD1 agrees at 10 bases. J lost 5 bases, V lost 5 bases, and 12 bases had no gene match. Per the germline V gene, CDR1 is SGDLS and CDR2 is YYNGEE. This CDR3 contains 17 residues. CDR3 loop: CASSLWSGQGETGELFF. In DNA form, the CDR3 reads TGTGCCAGCAGTTTATGGAGCGGACAGGGGGAGACCGGGGAGCTGTTTTTT.

J is TRBJ2-3 and V is TRBV7-9, with D unresolved. The CDR3 loop spans 12 amino acids. Trimming left V 1 base short and J 5 bases short, with 4 bases between. Germline V gene sequence: CDR1 SEHNR, CDR2 FQNEAQ (reference sequence). The DNA of the CDR3 is TGTGCCAGCAGCTTAGTGGTAGATACGCAGTATTTT. The encoded protein is CASSLVVDTQYF.

Only one count was recorded for this clone. This chain connects TRBV10-1 to TRBJ2-2; no clear D gene. Trimming pared 4 bases from V and 8 bases from J, leaving 17 bases between. The CDR3 sequence is 15 residues long. Per the germline V gene, CDR1 is WNHNN and CDR2 is SYGVQD (reference sequence). The CDR3 reads CASSGQSQGGGELFF. The CDR3 DNA sequence: TGCGCCAGCAGTGGTCAGTCCCAAGGCGGAGGGGAGCTGTTTTTT.

CDR3 residues: CASSPRVDNEQFF. The CDR3 coding sequence is TGTGCCAGCAGTCCCCGAGTTGACAATGAGCAGTTCTTC. V is TRBV6-6 and J is TRBJ2-1; D not certain. Germline CDR1 MNHNY, CDR2 SVGAGI (reference sequence). The CDR3 loop spans 13 amino acids. Trimming pared 5 bases from V and 5 bases from J, leaving 10 bases between.